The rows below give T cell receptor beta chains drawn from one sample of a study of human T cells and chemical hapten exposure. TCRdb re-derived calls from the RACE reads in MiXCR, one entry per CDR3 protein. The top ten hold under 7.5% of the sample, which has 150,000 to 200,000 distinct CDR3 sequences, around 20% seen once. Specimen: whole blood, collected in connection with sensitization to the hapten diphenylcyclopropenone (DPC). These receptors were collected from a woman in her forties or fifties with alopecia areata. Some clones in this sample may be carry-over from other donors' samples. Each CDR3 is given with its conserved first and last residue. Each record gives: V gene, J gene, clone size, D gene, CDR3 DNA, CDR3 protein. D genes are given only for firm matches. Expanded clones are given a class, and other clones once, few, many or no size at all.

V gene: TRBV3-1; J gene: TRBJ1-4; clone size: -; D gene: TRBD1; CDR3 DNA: TGTGCCAGCAGCCAAGGCAACAGGGGGTATGAAAAACTGTTTTTT; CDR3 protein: CASSQGNRGYEKLFF
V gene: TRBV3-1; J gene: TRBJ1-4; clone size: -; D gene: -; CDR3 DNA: TGTGCCAGCAGCCAACAACATGTGGGGGAAAAACTGTTTTTT; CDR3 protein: CASSQQHVGEKLFF
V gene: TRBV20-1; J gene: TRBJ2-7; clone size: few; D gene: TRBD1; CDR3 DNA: TGCAGTGTAGCGACAGGGGCGGGAGAGCAGTACTTC; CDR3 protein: CSVATGAGEQYF
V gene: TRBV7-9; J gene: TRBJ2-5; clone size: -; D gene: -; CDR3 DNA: TGTGCCAGCAGCTTCAGTATGGAGACCCAGTACTTC; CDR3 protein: CASSFSMETQYF
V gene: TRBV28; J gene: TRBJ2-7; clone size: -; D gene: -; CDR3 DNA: TGTGCCAGCAAAGAGGCGGCAGTCAACGAGCAGTACTTC; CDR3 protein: CASKEAAVNEQYF
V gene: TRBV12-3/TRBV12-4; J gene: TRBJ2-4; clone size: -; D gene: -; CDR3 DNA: TGTGCCAGCAGTTTAGGGGTAGGCTTAGCCAAAAACATTCAGTACTTC; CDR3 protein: CASSLGVGLAKNIQYF
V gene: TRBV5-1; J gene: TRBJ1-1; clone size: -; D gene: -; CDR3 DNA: TGCGCCAGCAGCTCAGACGCCAGGTACACTGAAGCTTTCTTT; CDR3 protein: CASSSDARYTEAFF
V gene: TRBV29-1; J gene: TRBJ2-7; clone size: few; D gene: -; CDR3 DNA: TGCAGCGTTGGACGGGCGTCATCCTACGAGCAGTACTTC; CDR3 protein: CSVGRASSYEQYF
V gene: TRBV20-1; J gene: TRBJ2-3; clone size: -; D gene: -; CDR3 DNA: TGCAGTGCTACGGGGCGGGATTACACAGATACGCAGTATTTT; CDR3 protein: CSATGRDYTDTQYF
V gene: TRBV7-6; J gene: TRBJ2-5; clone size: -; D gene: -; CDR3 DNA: TGTGCCAGCAGCCAGGATGGGGGTGCTTCGACCCAGTACTTC; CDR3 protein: CASSQDGGASTQYF
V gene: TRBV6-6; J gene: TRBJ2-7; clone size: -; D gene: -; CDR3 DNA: TGTGCCAGCAGCCCCCCCCGAGGCCGAACCTACGAGCAGTACTTC; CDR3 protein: CASSPPRGRTYEQYF
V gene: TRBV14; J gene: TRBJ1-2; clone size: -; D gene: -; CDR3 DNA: TGTGCCAGCAGTGCCCAGGGAAGATATGGCTACACCTTC; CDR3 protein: CASSAQGRYGYTF
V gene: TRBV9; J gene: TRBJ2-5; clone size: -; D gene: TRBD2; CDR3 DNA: TGTGCCAGCAGCGCCGGACTAGCGGGAGCGGGTCGAGAGACCCAGTACTTC; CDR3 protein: CASSAGLAGAGRETQYF
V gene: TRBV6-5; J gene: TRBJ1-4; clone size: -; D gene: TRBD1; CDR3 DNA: TGTGCCAGCAGTTCACTTGCAGGGGGGCTAACTAATGAAAAACTGTTTTTT; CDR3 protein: CASSSLAGGLTNEKLFF
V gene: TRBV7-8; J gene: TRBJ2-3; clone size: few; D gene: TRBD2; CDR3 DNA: TGTGCCAGCAGCTTAAGCGGGATAAGCACAGATACGCAGTATTTT; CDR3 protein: CASSLSGISTDTQYF
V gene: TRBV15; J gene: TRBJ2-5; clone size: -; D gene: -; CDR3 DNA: TGTGCCACCAGCAGAGGGTTCGTGGACAGTGCTCAAGAGACCCAGTACTTC; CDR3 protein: CATSRGFVDSAQETQYF
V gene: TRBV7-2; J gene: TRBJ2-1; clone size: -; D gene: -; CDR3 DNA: TGTGCCAGCAGCCGGAGGTCAGGGGACAATGAGCAGTTCTTC; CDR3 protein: CASSRRSGDNEQFF
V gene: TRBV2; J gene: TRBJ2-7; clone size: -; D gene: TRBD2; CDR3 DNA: TGTGCCAGCAGGCCCGGGACTAGCTCCTACGAGCAGTACTTC; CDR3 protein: CASRPGTSSYEQYF
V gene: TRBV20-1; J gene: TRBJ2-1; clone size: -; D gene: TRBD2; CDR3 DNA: TGCAGTGCTAAGACCCCGGGACTAGCGGATAAATACAATGAGCAGTTCTTC; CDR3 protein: CSAKTPGLADKYNEQFF
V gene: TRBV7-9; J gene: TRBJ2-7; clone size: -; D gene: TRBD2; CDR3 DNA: TGTGCCAGCAGTCAAAGGGTAGCGGGAGCTTACGAGCAGTACTTC; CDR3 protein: CASSQRVAGAYEQYF
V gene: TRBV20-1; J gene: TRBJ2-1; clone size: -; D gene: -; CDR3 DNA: TGCAGTGCGACGGGACTGTCGAATGAGCAGTTCTTC; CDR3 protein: CSATGLSNEQFF
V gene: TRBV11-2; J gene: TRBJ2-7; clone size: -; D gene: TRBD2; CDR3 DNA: TGTGCCAGCAGCTCTCTTAGCGGGAGGGCCTACGAGCAGTACTTC; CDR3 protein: CASSSLSGRAYEQYF
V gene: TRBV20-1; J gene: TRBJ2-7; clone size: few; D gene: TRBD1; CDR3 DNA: TGCAGTGCTGTAAGACAGGGGATATCCTACGAGCAGTACTTC; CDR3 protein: CSAVRQGISYEQYF
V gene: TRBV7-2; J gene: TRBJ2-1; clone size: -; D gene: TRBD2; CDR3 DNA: TGTGCCAGCAGCTTAGTGGGGACTAGCGGGAGAAATGAGCAGTTCTTC; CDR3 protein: CASSLVGTSGRNEQFF
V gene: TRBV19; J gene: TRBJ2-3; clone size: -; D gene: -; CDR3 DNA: TGTGCCAGTGGTACTGGGCAATACACAGATACGCAGTATTTT; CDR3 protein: CASGTGQYTDTQYF
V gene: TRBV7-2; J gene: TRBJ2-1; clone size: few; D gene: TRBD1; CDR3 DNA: TGTGCCAGCAGCCACAGGGGTTCCTACAATGAGCAGTTCTTC; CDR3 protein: CASSHRGSYNEQFF
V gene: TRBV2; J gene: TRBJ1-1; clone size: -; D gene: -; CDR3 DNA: TGTGCCAGCAGTGGGGATCGGAGCACTGAAGCTTTCTTT; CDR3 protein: CASSGDRSTEAFF
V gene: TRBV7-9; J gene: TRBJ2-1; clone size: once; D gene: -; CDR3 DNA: TGTGCCAGCAGCATAATGGGACCAATTCCCTACAATGAGCAGTTCTTC; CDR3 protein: CASSIMGPIPYNEQFF
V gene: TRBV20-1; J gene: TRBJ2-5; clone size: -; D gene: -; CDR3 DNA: TGCAGTGCTAGACAGGGGGGAGGGGAGACCCAGTACTTC; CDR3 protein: CSARQGGGETQYF